Listed below are T cell receptor beta chains from one sample, sequenced in a study of T-cell reconstitution after alpha-beta-depleted transplantation in children. TCRdb reprocessed the PCR reads with MiXCR, giving one entry per CDR3 protein. The profile covers 400,000 to 500,000 distinct CDR3 sequences, with roughly a tenth appearing a single time and nearly 5.5% taken by the ten largest. The source material was PBMCs from the stem cell graft donor, sampled from the stem cell graft. These receptors were taken from a human donor who donated a stem cell graft to a child with acute myeloid leukemia. CDR3s include the opening cysteine and the closing phenylalanine or tryptophan. D genes are given only for firm matches. Clone sizes are given selectively: once, few, many, or a class where the clone is expanded.

length,size,V,J,D,CDR3,DNA
15,-,TRBV30,TRBJ2-2,-,CAWSVSQWNTGELFF,TGTGCCTGGAGTGTTAGTCAGTGGAACACCGGGGAGCTGTTTTTT
18,many,TRBV20-1,TRBJ2-1,TRBD2,CSARDLASGGDSYNEQFF,TGCAGTGCTAGAGATCTCGCTAGCGGGGGAGACTCCTACAATGAGCAGTTCTTC
16,-,TRBV3-1,TRBJ2-3,-,CASSREGDQTTDTQYF,TGTGCCAGCAGCCGCGAGGGGGACCAAACCACAGATACGCAGTATTTT
11,-,TRBV30,TRBJ1-4,-,CAWSPQGKLFF,TGTGCCTGGAGTCCCCAGGGTAAACTGTTTTTT
17,many,TRBV6-1,TRBJ2-4,-,CASSQRLTALAKNIQYF,TGTGCCAGCAGCCAGAGATTGACAGCTCTAGCCAAAAACATTCAGTACTTC
13,-,TRBV20-1,TRBJ2-7,TRBD2,CSAHSGRAAEQYF,TGCAGTGCTCATAGCGGGAGGGCCGCCGAGCAGTACTTC
16,many,TRBV11-2,TRBJ2-1,-,CASSSPPGSSYNEQFF,TGTGCCAGCAGCTCCCCTCCCGGAAGCTCCTACAATGAGCAGTTCTTC
15,few,TRBV5-1,TRBJ2-3,-,CASSSASVSADTQYF,TGCGCCAGCAGCTCAGCGTCGGTCTCGGCAGATACGCAGTATTTT
16,few,TRBV6-2/TRBV6-3,TRBJ1-5,-,CASCGTRGFGNQPQHF,TGTGCCAGCTGTGGGACCCGGGGGTTTGGCAATCAGCCCCAGCATTTT
16,-,TRBV11-2,TRBJ1-1,TRBD1,CASSPLRTGLDTEAFF,TGTGCCAGCAGCCCACTTAGGACAGGATTGGACACTGAAGCTTTCTTT
18,-,TRBV30,TRBJ1-3,-,CAWRPRTIGQSSGNTIYF,TGTGCCTGGAGACCCAGAACCATTGGACAGAGCTCTGGAAACACCATATATTTT
14,-,TRBV6-5,TRBJ1-2,-,CASSYGEINYGYTF,TGTGCCAGCAGTTACGGGGAGATAAACTATGGCTACACCTTC
20,few,TRBV4-2,TRBJ2-4,TRBD1,CASSQVGGGTQGAAKNIQYF,TGTGCCAGCAGCCAAGTTGGGGGGGGGACACAGGGGGCAGCCAAAAACATTCAGTACTTC
14,-,TRBV7-9,TRBJ2-5,-,CASSLSGLSETQYF,TGTGCCAGCAGCTTATCAGGGTTAAGCGAGACCCAGTACTTC
16,few,TRBV6-5,TRBJ2-7,TRBD2,CASSYSQRDPIYEQYF,TGTGCCAGCAGTTACAGCCAGCGGGACCCGATCTACGAGCAGTACTTC
12,few,TRBV18,TRBJ1-1,-,CASSPRQGEAFF,TGTGCCAGCTCACCACGCCAGGGTGAAGCTTTCTTT
14,-,TRBV29-1,TRBJ2-7,-,CSVVGGISVGEQYF,TGCAGCGTTGTGGGCGGGATTAGTGTTGGTGAGCAGTACTTC
14,-,TRBV7-2,TRBJ2-1,TRBD2,CASSLDGGANEQFF,TGTGCCAGCAGCTTAGACGGGGGGGCCAATGAGCAGTTCTTC
16,few,TRBV5-1,TRBJ2-1,TRBD2,CASSLGGTSVSNEQFF,TGCGCCAGCAGCTTGGGCGGGACTAGCGTCTCCAATGAGCAGTTCTTC
13,few,TRBV12-3/TRBV12-4,TRBJ2-5,-,CASSLTGRGTQYF,TGTGCCAGCAGTTTGACAGGGCGGGGGACCCAGTACTTC
14,few,TRBV29-1,TRBJ1-1,TRBD1,CSALTGSRNTEAFF,TGCAGCGCCTTGACAGGGTCTCGGAACACTGAAGCTTTCTTT
13,few,TRBV20-1,TRBJ2-1,TRBD1,CSATSDRGREQFF,TGCAGTGCAACCTCGGACAGGGGTCGTGAGCAGTTCTTC
11,many,TRBV4-1,TRBJ2-1,-,CASSPGGEQFF,TGCGCCAGCAGCCCGGGCGGGGAGCAGTTCTTC
15,many,TRBV29-1,TRBJ2-5,-,CSVAERGLDQETQYF,TGCAGCGTTGCTGAAAGGGGCCTAGATCAAGAGACCCAGTACTTC
15,few,TRBV5-1,TRBJ2-2,-,CASSSYYGHTGELFF,TGCGCCAGCAGCTCCTACTATGGACATACCGGGGAGCTGTTTTTT
18,few,TRBV25-1,TRBJ1-3,-,CASSEFFRQADSGNTIYF,TGTGCCAGCAGTGAATTTTTTAGGCAGGCCGACTCTGGAAACACCATATATTTT
12,-,TRBV15,TRBJ1-2,-,CATSRDDYGYTF,TGTGCCACCAGCAGAGATGACTATGGCTACACCTTC